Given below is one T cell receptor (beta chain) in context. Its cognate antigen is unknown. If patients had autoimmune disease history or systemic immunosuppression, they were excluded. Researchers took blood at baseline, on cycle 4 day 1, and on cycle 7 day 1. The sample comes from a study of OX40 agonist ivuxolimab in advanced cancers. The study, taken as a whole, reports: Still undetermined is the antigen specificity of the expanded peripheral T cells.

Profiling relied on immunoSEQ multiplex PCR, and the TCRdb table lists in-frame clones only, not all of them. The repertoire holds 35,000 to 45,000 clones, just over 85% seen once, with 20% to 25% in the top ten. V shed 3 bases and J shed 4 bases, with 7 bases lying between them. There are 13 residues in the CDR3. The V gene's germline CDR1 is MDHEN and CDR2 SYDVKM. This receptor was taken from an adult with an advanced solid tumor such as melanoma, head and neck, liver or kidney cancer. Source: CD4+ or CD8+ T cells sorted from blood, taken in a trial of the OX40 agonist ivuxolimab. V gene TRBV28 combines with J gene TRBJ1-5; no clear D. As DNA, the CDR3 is TGTGCCAGCAGTTTTCCTACTAATCAGCCCCAGCATTTT. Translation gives CASSFPTNQPQHF. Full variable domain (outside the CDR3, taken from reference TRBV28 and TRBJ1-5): DVKVTQSSRYLVKRTGEKVFLECVQDMDHENMFWYRQDPGLGLRLIYFSYDVKMKEKGDIPEGYSVSREKKERFSLILESASTNQTSMYLCASSFPTNQPQHFGDGTRLSIL.